A single T cell receptor beta chain is shown here with its context. Sample time point: patch test 1, 2 weeks after DPC sensitization. Treatment noted: therapeutic diphenylcyclopropenone sensitization with weekly scalp DPC. The data were obtained in a study of human T cells and chemical hapten exposure. Each CDR3 protein gets one entry after TCRdb re-called the RACE reads with MiXCR. This table holds about 380,000 distinct CDR3 sequences, approximately 5.1% found once. Trimming removed 2 bases from V and 0 bases from J; junction bases left unmatched: 8. The CDR3 consists of 17 residues. The TCR sequence derives from a woman between 45 and 60 years old with alopecia areata. Some clones in this sample may be carry-over from other donors' samples. This specimen consisted of whole blood, obtained in connection with sensitization to the hapten diphenylcyclopropenone (DPC). The rearrangement uses TRBV5-7 and TRBJ2-1, with 7 nucleotides matching TRBD1. TRBV5-7 is assigned to the ORF class and has an uncertain function. CDR3 DNA sequence: TGTGCCAGCAGCTTAGGAGCCACAGGGGTCTCCTACAATGAGCAGTTCTTC. It is translated as CASSLGATGVSYNEQFF.